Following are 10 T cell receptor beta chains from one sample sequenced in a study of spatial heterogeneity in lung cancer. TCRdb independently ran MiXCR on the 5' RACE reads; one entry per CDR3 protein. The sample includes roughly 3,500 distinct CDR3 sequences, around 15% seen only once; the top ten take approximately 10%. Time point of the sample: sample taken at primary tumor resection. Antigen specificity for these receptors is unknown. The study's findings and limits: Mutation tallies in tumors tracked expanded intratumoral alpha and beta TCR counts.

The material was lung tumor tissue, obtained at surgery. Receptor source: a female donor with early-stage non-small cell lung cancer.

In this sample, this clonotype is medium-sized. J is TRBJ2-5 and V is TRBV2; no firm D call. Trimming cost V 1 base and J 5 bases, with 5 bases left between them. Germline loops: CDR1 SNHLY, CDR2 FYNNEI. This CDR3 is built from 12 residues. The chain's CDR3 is CASSEEDETQYF. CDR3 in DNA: TGTGCCAGCAGTGAAGAGGATGAGACCCAGTACTTC.

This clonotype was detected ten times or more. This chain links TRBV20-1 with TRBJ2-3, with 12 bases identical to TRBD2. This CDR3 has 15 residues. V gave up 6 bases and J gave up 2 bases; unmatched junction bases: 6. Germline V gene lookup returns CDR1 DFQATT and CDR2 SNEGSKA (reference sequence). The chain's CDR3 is CSAPTSGSYTDTQYF. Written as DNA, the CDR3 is TGCAGTGCCCCGACTAGCGGGAGCTACACAGATACGCAGTATTTT.

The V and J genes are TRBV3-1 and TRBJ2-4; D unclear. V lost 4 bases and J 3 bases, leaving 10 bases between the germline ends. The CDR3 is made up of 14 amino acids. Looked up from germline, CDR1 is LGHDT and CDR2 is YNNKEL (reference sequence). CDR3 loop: CASSLYLGKNIQYF. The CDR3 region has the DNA TGTGCCAGCAGCCTTTATTTGGGCAAAAACATTCAGTACTTC.

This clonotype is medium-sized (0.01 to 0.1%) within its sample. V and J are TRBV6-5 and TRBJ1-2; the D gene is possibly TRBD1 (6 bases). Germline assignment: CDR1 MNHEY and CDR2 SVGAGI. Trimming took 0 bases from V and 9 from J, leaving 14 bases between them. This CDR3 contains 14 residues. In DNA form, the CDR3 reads TGTGCCAGCAGTTACTCGAGGGAACAGGGAAGCTACACCTTC. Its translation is CASSYSREQGSYTF.

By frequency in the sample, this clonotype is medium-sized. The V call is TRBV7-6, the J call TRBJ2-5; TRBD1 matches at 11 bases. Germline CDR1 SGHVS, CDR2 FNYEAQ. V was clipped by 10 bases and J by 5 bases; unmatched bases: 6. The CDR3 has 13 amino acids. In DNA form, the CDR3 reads TGTGCCACCGGACAGGGGGCGCGGGAGACCCAGTACTTC. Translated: CATGQGARETQYF.

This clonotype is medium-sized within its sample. The CDR3 spells CASSFSAVSEAFF. For the CDR3, the DNA is TGTGCCAGCAGTTTTTCGGCGGTTTCTGAAGCTTTCTTT. The V and J genes are TRBV28 and TRBJ1-1; no definite D call. Germline lookup yields CDR1 MDHEN and CDR2 SYDVKM. V gave up 3 bases and J gave up 6 bases, with 11 bases separating them. The CDR3 loop spans 13 amino acids.

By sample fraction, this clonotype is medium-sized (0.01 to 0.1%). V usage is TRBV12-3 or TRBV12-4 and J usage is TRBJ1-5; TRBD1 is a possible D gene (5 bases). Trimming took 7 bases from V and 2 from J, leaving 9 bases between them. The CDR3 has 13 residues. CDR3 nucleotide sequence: TGTGCCAGCAAGTCCAGGGGCAATCAGCCCCAGCATTTT. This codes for CASKSRGNQPQHF.

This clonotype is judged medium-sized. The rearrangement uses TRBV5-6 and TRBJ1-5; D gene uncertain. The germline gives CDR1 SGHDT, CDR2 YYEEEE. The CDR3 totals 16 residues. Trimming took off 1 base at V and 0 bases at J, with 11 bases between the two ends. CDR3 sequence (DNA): TGTGCCAGCAGCTTGCGGCAGACGGGTAGCAATCAGCCCCAGCATTTT. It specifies CASSLRQTGSNQPQHF.

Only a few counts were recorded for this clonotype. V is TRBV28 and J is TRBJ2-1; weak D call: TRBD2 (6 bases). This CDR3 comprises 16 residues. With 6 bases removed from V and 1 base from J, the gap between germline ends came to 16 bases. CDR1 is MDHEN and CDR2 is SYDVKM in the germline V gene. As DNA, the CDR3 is TGTGCCAGCAGCCAGGATTGGGGGAGGTCCTACAATGAGCAGTTCTTC. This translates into CASSQDWGRSYNEQFF.

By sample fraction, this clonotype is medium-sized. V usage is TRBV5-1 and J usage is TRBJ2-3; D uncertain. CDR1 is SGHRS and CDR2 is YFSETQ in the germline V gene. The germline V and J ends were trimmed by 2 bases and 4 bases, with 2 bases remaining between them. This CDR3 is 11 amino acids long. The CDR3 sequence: CASSLADTQYF. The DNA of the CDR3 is TGCGCCAGCAGCTTAGCAGATACGCAGTATTTT.